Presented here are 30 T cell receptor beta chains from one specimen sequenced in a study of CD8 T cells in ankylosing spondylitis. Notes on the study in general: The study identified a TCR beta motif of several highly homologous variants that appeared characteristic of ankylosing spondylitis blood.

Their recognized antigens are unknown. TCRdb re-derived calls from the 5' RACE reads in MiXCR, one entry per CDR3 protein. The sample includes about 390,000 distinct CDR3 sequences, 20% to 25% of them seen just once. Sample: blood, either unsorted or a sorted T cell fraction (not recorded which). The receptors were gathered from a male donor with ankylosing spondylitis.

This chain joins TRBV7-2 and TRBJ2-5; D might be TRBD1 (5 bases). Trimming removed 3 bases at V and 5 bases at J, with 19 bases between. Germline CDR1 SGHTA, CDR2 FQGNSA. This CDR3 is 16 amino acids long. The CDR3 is CASSFNGAGLGETQYF. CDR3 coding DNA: TGTGCCAGCAGCTTTAATGGGGCAGGGCTGGGGGAGACCCAGTACTTC.

The CDR3 DNA is TGCGCCAGCAGTGGCGGCTATTACGAGCAGTACTTC. Translation gives CASSGGYYEQYF. This chain connects TRBV10-2 to TRBJ2-7; D gene uncertain. The V gene's germline CDR1 is WSHSY and CDR2 SAAADI. CDR3 length: 12 amino acids. The V and J ends lost 4 bases and 4 bases respectively, with 8 bases between them.

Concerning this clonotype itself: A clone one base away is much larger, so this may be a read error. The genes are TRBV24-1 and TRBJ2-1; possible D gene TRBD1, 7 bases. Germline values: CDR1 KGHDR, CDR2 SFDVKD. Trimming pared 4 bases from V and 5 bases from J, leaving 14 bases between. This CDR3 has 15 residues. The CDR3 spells CATSEPGGSHNEQFF. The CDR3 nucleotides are TGTGCCACCAGTGAACCAGGGGGGTCCCACAATGAGCAGTTCTTC.

The CDR3 region is CASSVGDRALYEQYF. The CDR3 DNA reads TGTGCCAGCAGCGTAGGGGACAGGGCTCTCTACGAGCAGTACTTC. The chain couples TRBV9 to TRBJ2-7; the match to TRBD1 covers 9 bases. This CDR3 is built from 15 residues. Germline trimming cut 0 bases from V and 3 bases from J; bases unmatched to any gene: 4. Germline assignment: CDR1 SGDLS and CDR2 YYNGEE.

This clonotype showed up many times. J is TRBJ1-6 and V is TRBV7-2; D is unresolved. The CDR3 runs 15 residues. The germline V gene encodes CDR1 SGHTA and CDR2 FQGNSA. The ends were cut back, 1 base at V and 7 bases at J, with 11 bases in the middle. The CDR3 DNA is TGTGCCAGCAGCTTAGGCCCGTCCCAGAATTCACCCCTCCACTTT. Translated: CASSLGPSQNSPLHF.

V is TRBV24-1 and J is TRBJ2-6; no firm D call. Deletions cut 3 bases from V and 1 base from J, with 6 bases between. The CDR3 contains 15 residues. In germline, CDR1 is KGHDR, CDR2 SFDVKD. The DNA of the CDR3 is TGTGCCACCAGTGATCGGAGATCTGGGGCCAACGTCCTGACTTTC. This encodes CATSDRRSGANVLTF.

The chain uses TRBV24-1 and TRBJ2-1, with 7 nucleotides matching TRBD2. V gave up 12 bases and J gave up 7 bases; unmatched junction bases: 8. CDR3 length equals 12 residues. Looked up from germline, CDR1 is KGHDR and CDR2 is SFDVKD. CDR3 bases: TGTGCCTCCTCGGGGGGACGGAATGAGCAGTTCTTC. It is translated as CASSGGRNEQFF.

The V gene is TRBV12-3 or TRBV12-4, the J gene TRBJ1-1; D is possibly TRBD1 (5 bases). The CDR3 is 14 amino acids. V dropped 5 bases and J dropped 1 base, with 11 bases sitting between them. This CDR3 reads CASSLGESNTEAFF. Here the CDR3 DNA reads TGTGCCAGCAGTCTAGGGGAGTCGAACACTGAAGCTTTCTTT.

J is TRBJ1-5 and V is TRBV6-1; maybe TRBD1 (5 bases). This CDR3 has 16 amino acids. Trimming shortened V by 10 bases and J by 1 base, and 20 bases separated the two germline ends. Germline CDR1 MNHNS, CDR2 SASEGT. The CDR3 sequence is CATRRDGGVSNQPQHF. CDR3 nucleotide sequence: TGTGCCACACGTAGGGACGGCGGGGTGAGCAATCAGCCCCAGCATTTT.

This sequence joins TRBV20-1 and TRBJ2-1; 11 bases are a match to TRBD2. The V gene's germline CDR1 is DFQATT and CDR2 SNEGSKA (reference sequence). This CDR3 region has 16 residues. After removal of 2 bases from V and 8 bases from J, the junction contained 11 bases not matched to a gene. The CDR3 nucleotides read TGCAGTGCTAGACACCCCCTAGCGGGAGGAAATGATGAGCAGTTCTTC. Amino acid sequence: CSARHPLAGGNDEQFF.

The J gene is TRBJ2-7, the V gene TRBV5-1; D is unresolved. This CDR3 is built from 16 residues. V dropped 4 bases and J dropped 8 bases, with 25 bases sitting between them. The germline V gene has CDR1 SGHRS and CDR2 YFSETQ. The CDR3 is CASSLRIYRDWEKQYF. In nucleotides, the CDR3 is TGCGCCAGCAGCCTCCGAATTTATCGTGATTGGGAAAAGCAGTACTTC.

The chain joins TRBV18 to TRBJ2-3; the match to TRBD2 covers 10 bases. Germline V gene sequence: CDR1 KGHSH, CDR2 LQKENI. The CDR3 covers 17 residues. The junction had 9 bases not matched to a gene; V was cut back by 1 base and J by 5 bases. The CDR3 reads CASSPQTPSGRRDTQYF. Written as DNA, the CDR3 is TGTGCCAGCTCACCACAGACACCTAGCGGGAGAAGAGATACGCAGTATTTT.

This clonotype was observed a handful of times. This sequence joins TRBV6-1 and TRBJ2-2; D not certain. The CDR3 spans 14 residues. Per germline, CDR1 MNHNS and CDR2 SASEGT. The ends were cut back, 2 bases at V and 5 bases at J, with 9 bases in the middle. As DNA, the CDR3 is TGTGCCAGCAGTGAAATTGAGGAAACCGGGGAGCTGTTTTTT. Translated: CASSEIEETGELFF.

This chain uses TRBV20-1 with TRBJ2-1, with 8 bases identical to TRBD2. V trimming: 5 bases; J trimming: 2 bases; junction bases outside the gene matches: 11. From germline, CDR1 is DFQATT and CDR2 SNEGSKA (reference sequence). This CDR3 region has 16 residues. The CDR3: CSASRWGSGAYNEQFF. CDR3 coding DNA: TGCAGTGCTTCCCGGTGGGGTAGCGGGGCCTACAATGAGCAGTTCTTC.

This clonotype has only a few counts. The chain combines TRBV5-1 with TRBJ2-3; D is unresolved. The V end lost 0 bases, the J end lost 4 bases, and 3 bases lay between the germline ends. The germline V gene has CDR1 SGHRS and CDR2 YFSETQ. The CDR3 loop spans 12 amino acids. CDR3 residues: CASSLEADTQYF. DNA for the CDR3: TGCGCCAGCAGCTTGGAGGCAGATACGCAGTATTTT.

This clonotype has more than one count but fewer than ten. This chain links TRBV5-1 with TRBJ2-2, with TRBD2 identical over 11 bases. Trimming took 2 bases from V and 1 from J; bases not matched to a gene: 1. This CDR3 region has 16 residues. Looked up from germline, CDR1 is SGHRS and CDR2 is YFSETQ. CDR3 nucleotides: TGCGCCAGCAGCTTTACTAGCGGGGGGAACACCGGGGAGCTGTTTTTT. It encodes CASSFTSGGNTGELFF.

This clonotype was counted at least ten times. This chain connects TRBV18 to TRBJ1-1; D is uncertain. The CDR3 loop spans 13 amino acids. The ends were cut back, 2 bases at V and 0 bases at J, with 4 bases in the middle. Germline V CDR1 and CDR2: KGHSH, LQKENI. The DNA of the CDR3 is TGTGCCAGCTCACCATTAATGAACACTGAAGCTTTCTTT. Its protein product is CASSPLMNTEAFF.

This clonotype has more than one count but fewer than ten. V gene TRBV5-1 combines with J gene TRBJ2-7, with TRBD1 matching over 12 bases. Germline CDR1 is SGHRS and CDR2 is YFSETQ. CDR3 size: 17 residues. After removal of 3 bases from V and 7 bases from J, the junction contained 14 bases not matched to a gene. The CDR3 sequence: CASSSTGTGGSRSEQYF. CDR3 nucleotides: TGCGCCAGCAGCTCTACCGGGACAGGGGGCTCTCGGAGTGAGCAGTACTTC.

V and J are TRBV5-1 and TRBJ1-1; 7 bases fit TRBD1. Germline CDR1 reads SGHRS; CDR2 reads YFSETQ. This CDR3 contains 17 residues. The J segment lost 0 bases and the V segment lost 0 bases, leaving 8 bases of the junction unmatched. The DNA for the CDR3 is TGCGCCAGCAGCTTGGTGGCCAGGGGGAGTTTGAACACTGAAGCTTTCTTT. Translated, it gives CASSLVARGSLNTEAFF.

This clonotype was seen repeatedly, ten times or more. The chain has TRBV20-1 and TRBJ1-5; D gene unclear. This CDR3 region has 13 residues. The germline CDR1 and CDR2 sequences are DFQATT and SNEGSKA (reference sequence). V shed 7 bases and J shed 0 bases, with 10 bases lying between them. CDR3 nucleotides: TGCAGTGTCACGGGTGATAGCAATCAGCCCCAGCATTTT. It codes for CSVTGDSNQPQHF.

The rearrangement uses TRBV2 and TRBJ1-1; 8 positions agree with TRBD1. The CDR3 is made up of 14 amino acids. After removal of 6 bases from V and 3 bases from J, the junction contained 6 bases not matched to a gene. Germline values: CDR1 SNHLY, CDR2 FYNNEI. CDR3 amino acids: CASSDLQGDTEAFF. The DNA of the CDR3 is TGTGCCAGCAGCGACCTACAGGGGGACACTGAAGCTTTCTTT.

The CDR3 is CASRRGIGDTQYF. CDR3 in DNA: TGTGCCAGCAGGAGGGGAATTGGAGATACGCAGTATTTT. The chain has TRBV9 and TRBJ2-3; tentatively, D is TRBD1 or TRBD2 (5 bases each). The CDR3 loop spans 13 amino acids. The V and J ends lost 5 bases and 5 bases respectively, with 12 bases between them. Germline V CDR1 and CDR2: SGDLS, YYNGEE.

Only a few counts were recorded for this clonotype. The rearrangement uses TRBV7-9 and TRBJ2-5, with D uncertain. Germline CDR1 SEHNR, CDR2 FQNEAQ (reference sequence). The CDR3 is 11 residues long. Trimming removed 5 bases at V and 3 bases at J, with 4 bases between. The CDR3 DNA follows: TGTGCCAGCAGCATGAAAGAGACCCAGTACTTC. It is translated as CASSMKETQYF. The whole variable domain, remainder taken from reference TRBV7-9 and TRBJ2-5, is DTGVSQNPRHKITKRGQNVTFRCDPISEHNRLYWYRQTLGQGPEFLTYFQNEAQLEKSRLLSDRFSAERPKGSFSTLEIQRTEQGDSAMYLCASSMKETQYFGPGTRLLVL.

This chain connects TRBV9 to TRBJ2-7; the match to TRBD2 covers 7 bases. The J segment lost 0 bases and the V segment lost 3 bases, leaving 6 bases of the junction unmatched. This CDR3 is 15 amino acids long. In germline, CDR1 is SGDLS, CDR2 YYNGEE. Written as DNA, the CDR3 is TGTGCCAGCAGCGGAACTAGCGACTCCTCCTACGAGCAGTACTTC. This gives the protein CASSGTSDSSYEQYF.

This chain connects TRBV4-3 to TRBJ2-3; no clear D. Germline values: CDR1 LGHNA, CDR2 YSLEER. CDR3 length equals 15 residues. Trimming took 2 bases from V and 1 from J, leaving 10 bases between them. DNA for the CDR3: TGCGCCAGCAGCCAATACCGTGGGGGCACAGATACGCAGTATTTT. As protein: CASSQYRGGTDTQYF.

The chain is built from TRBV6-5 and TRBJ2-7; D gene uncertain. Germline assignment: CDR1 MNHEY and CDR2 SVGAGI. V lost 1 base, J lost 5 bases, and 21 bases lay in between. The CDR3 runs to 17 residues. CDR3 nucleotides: TGTGCCAGCAGTTACTACCCTTTGTCTAGGTTTAAAGACGAGCAGTACTTC. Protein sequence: CASSYYPLSRFKDEQYF.

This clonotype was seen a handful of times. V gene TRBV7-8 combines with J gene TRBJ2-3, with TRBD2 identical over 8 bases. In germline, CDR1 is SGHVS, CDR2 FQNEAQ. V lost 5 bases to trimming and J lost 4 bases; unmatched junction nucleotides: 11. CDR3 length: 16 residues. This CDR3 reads CASSQLTGGLADTQYF. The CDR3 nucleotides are TGTGCCAGCAGCCAGTTAACGGGGGGGTTGGCAGATACGCAGTATTTT.

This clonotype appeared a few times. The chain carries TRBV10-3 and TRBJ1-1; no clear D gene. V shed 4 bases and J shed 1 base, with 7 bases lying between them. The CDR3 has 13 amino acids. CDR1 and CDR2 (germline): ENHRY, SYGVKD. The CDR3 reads CAISAESNTEAFF. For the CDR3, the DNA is TGTGCCATCAGTGCTGAATCGAACACTGAAGCTTTCTTT.

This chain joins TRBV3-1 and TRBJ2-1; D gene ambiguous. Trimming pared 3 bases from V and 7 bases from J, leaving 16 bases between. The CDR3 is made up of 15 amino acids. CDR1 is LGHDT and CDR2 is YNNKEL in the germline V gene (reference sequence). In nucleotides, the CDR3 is TGTGCCAGCAGCCACAGACTCGCAATCAAGAATGAGCAGTTCTTC. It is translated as CASSHRLAIKNEQFF.

In DNA, the CDR3 is TGTGCCAGCAGCCAAGCGAGGGCAGGCGGTTCTTCCCGGGGCTACACCTTC. This encodes CASSQARAGGSSRGYTF. The chain employs TRBV4-2 and TRBJ1-2; no clear D. Looked up from germline, CDR1 is LGHNA and CDR2 is YNFKEQ. Trimming stripped 1 base from V and 8 bases from J, with 23 bases between. The CDR3 has 17 amino acids.